The 9 T cell receptor beta chains reported below all come from one sample, sequenced in a study of long-term antiretroviral therapy in people with HIV. The assay, immunoSEQ v3.0, was run at survey level. The data were produced by immunoSEQ multiplex PCR, yet TCRdb's version contains in-frame clones alone and is incomplete. The data hold over 30,000 clones, with 97% observed a single time. The sequences come from unsorted PBMCs, collected 6.9 years after starting antiretroviral therapy. These receptors were taken from a man aged 30 to 39 with HIV.

This chain connects TRBV30 to TRBJ2-5; D gene ambiguous. V dropped 1 base and J dropped 1 base, with 7 bases sitting between them. Germline CDR1 GTSNPN, CDR2 SVGIG (reference sequence). CDR3 length: 13 residues. CDR3 nucleotides: TGTGCCTGGAGTGCGGGCCGCCAAGAGACCCAGTACTTC. Translated: CAWSAGRQETQYF.

J is TRBJ2-3 and V is TRBV6-1; 10 bases agree with TRBD2. Germline CDR1 MNHNS, CDR2 SASEGT. V trimming: 1 base; J trimming: 9 bases; junction bases outside the gene matches: 1. This CDR3 region has 13 residues. Here the CDR3 reads CASSEGTSGTQYF. In DNA form, the CDR3 reads TGTGCCAGCAGTGAAGGGACTAGCGGAACGCAGTATTTT.

This chain joins TRBV11-2 and TRBJ2-5, with TRBD1 matching over 8 bases. CDR3 length: 14 residues. Germline V gene sequence: CDR1 SGHAT, CDR2 FQNNGV. V shed 3 bases and J 2 bases; nucleotides not matched to a gene: 2. The CDR3 DNA is TGTGCCAGCAGCTTGGGGACAGGTCAAGAGACCCAGTACTTC. Translating it yields CASSLGTGQETQYF. Based on the CDR3 plus reference TRBV11-2 and TRBJ2-5, the full variable domain is EAGVAQSPRYKIIEKRQSVAFWCNPISGHATLYWYQQILGQGPKLLIQFQNNGVVDDSQLPKDRFSAERLKGVDSTLKIQPAKLEDSAVYLCASSLGTGQETQYFGPGTRLLVL.

The genes are TRBV6-6 and TRBJ1-1; D unresolved. Trimming shortened V by 8 bases and J by 0 bases, and 7 bases separated the two germline ends. Germline CDR1 reads MNHNY; CDR2 reads SVGAGI (reference sequence). CDR3 length: 12 residues. The CDR3 sequence: CASAPMNTEAFF. The CDR3 nucleotides are TGTGCCAGCGCCCCTATGAACACTGAAGCTTTCTTT.

The V gene is TRBV9, the J gene TRBJ1-2; D possibly corresponds to TRBD1 (5 bases). This CDR3 comprises 15 residues. Trimming left V 0 bases short and J 7 bases short, with 16 bases between. Germline lookup yields CDR1 SGDLS and CDR2 YYNGEE. The CDR3 loop is CASSVEPGGAGGYTF. CDR3 in DNA: TGTGCCAGCAGCGTAGAACCCGGCGGGGCGGGTGGCTACACCTTC.

This clone has just one count. The same CDR3 also results from other DNA sequences found in this sample. The chain couples TRBV11-2 to TRBJ1-2, with D perhaps matching TRBD1 (6 bases). V dropped 1 base and J dropped 6 bases, with 12 bases sitting between them. The length of the CDR3 is 14 residues. Germline CDR1 and CDR2: SGHAT and FQNNGV. The CDR3 loop is CASSLGETGHGYTF. As DNA, the CDR3 is TGTGCCAGCAGCTTAGGTGAGACAGGACATGGCTACACCTTC. The complete variable domain, with remaining parts taken from reference TRBV11-2 and TRBJ1-2, reads EAGVAQSPRYKIIEKRQSVAFWCNPISGHATLYWYQQILGQGPKLLIQFQNNGVVDDSQLPKDRFSAERLKGVDSTLKIQPAKLEDSAVYLCASSLGETGHGYTFGSGTRLTVV.

The genes are TRBV11-2 and TRBJ2-7; no firm D call. Trimming shortened V by 5 bases and J by 3 bases, and 11 bases separated the two germline ends. CDR1 and CDR2 from the germline V gene are SGHAT and FQNNGV. The CDR3 has 13 amino acids. DNA of the CDR3: TGTGCCAGCAGCCCTGCAGCAAGCTACGAGCAGTACTTC. It encodes CASSPAASYEQYF.

V usage is TRBV6-5 and J usage is TRBJ1-6, with a weak D call TRBD1 (6 bases). This CDR3 has 14 amino acids. Trimming cost V 6 bases and J 10 bases, with 16 bases left between them. Germline V gene sequence: CDR1 MNHEY, CDR2 SVGAGI. CDR3 nucleotides: TGTGCCAGCAGAGCGGGGGGCCTGAGCTCACCCCTCCACTTT. Residues: CASRAGGLSSPLHF.

The chain recombines TRBV4-3 with TRBJ2-7; D may match TRBD1 or TRBD2 (5 bases each). This CDR3 has 14 residues. The germline V and J ends were trimmed by 5 bases and 2 bases, with 13 bases remaining between them. Looked up from germline, CDR1 is LGHNA and CDR2 is YSLEER. For the CDR3, the DNA is TGCGCCAGCAGCACCACGTGGGGGACCTACGAGCAGTACTTC. Amino acid sequence: CASSTTWGTYEQYF.